The clone carrying this T cell receptor (beta chain) was counted only a few times. Its specificity is not known. The sample is drawn from a study of cytotoxic CD8 clonotypes in ibrutinib-treated CLL. On the study more broadly: There were about 11 relapsed/refractory patients and 15 treatment-naive patients, and around 18 were IGHV unmutated. After median approximately 6 years, around 14 stayed in remission, about 12 progressed; responses roughly 25 partial, 2 complete.

The CDR3 loop spans 13 amino acids. The germline V and J ends were trimmed by 2 bases and 8 bases, with 9 bases remaining between them. Germline assignment: CDR1 MNHNS and CDR2 SASEGT. The intended depth for sequencing was 1 in 200,000 to 1 in 1 million T cells. This table comes from immunoSEQ multiplex PCR, and its TCRdb copy is limited to in-frame clones, with some not included. The repertoire consists of some 63,000 clones, with approximately 90% occurring once and the leading ten covering around 3.3%. Notes on the study in general: Clonality at baseline surpassed age-matched healthy donors and tracked circulating CD8+ T-cell counts.

This chain joins TRBV6-1 and TRBJ1-4, with D uncertain. The source is a human donor with chronic lymphocytic leukemia. The material sequenced was PBMCs, taken after 12 months of ibrutinib treatment. The CDR3 here is CASSEQRYEKLFF. The CDR3, as DNA: TGTGCCAGCAGTGAACAGCGATACGAAAAACTGTTTTTT.